This T cell receptor (beta chain) appears in the sequencing data of a study of T cell responses to AZD1222 COVID-19 vaccine. Findings of the study overall: In all cases, repertoires were sampled only after the peak T cell response. Of spike-specific TCRs, nearly half reportedly target regions left unmutated in variants. Only six or seven AZD1222 recipients were seropositive at baseline. Distributed over spike, vaccine-associated CD4 TCRs predominated at 160-218 and 743-854.

There are 15 residues in the CDR3. Looked up from germline, CDR1 is MNHEY and CDR2 is SMNVEV (reference sequence). Trimming stripped 7 bases from V and 1 base from J, with 16 bases between. The data were produced by immunoSEQ multiplex PCR, yet TCRdb's version contains in-frame clones alone and is incomplete. The sample shows under 200,000 clones, around nine tenths of them seen only once. On this clone: The antigen is unknown.

The sequence was obtained from an adult in good health. Material: peripheral blood, obtained on day 0 of AZD1222 vaccination. The J gene is TRBJ1-1, the V gene TRBV27; D is uncertain. CDR3 loop: CASIKWAGRNTEAFF. Here the CDR3 DNA reads TGTGCCAGCATAAAGTGGGCCGGAAGGAACACTGAAGCTTTCTTT.